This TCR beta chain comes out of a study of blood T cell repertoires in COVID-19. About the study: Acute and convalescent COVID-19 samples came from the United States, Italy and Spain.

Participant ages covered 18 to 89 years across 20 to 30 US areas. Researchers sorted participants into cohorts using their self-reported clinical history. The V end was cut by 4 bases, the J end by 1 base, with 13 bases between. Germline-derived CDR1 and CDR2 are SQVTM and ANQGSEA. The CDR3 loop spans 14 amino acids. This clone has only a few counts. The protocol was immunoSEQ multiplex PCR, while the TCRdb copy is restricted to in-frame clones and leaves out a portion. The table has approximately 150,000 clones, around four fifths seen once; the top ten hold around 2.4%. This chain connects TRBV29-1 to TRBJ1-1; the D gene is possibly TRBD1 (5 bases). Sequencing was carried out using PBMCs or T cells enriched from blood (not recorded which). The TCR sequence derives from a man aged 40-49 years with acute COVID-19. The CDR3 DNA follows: TGCAGCGTTGCACAGGCGGTGCGGAACACTGAAGCTTTCTTT. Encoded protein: CSVAQAVRNTEAFF.